The 18 T cell receptor beta chains reported below all come from one sample, sequenced in a study of cytomegalovirus exposure and HLA in healthy donors (dated by TCRdb to 2016 to 2017). The library was built by means of the immunoSEQ multiplex PCR assay. The multiplex PCR relied on a mix of 60 forward primers for TCR Vbeta segments and 13 reverse primers for TCR Jbeta segments. Drawn from immuneACCESS, this table holds only the in-frame rearrangements with V and J called that TCRdb kept. Clones are partly lost; checked studies trace under half to an unresolved V gene and leave the rest unexplained. This sample is represented by about 140,000 clones; 70% to 75% of them were singletons. The ten largest clones capture 1.5% to 2% of the sample. The sequencing input was PBMCs. The source of these receptors is a woman aged 25 to 39 in good health and CMV-seronegative.

The chain couples TRBV25-1 to TRBJ2-7, with a possible D match to TRBD2 (6 bases). CDR3 length equals 14 residues. Germline values: CDR1 MGHDK, CDR2 SYGVNS. V lost 3 bases to trimming and J lost 7 bases, with 16 bases between them. CDR3: CASSDRLTGEEQYF. The DNA for the CDR3 is TGTGCCAGCAGTGACCGACTGACGGGGGAGGAGCAGTACTTC.

This rearrangement joins TRBV4-2 to TRBJ2-5; 9 positions match TRBD2. The CDR3 is 16 residues long. In germline, CDR1 is LGHNA, CDR2 YNFKEQ. V was pared by 4 bases and J by 0 bases, with 6 bases of the junction left unmatched. The CDR3 protein is CASSLGTSPYQETQYF. CDR3 coding DNA: TGTGCCAGCAGCCTAGGGACTAGCCCGTACCAAGAGACCCAGTACTTC.

The chain recombines TRBV5-4 with TRBJ2-1, with 11 positions matching TRBD2. V was clipped by 1 base and J by 0 bases; unmatched bases: 3. The CDR3 spans 17 residues. The V gene's germline CDR1 is SGHNT and CDR2 YYREEE (reference sequence). CDR3 coding DNA: TGTGCCAGCAGCTTGACTAGCGGGAGATTCTCCTACAATGAGCAGTTCTTC. Translation: CASSLTSGRFSYNEQFF.

This clone was observed once. The rearrangement joins TRBV10-3 to TRBJ2-3; 9 bases are shared with TRBD2. The germline CDR1 and CDR2 sequences are ENHRY and SYGVKD. Germline trimming cut 7 bases from V and 5 bases from J; bases unmatched to any gene: 7. The CDR3 loop spans 14 amino acids. Here the CDR3 reads CAIKAGGPRDTQYF. The CDR3 DNA reads TGTGCCATCAAGGCGGGAGGGCCTCGAGATACGCAGTATTTT.

The chain employs TRBV10-2 and TRBJ2-5; 10 bases line up with TRBD1. CDR3 size: 16 residues. Trimming removed 7 bases from V and 4 bases from J; junction bases left unmatched: 12. Germline lookup yields CDR1 WSHSY and CDR2 SAAADI. The CDR3 protein is CASTTTGGASVETQYF. The CDR3 DNA reads TGCGCCAGCACCACGACAGGGGGCGCGTCCGTAGAGACCCAGTACTTC.

V is TRBV29-1 and J is TRBJ2-2, with 7 nucleotides matching TRBD1. The CDR3 is made up of 17 amino acids. V lost 0 bases and J lost 0; bases outside the gene matches: 7. Germline V gives CDR1 SQVTM, CDR2 ANQGSEA. The CDR3 region is CSVEDLQGQTNTGELFF. CDR3 coding DNA: TGCAGCGTTGAAGACTTACAGGGGCAAACGAACACCGGGGAGCTGTTTTTT.

This sequence joins TRBV10-3 and TRBJ1-2; 9 bases align to TRBD1. Germline-derived CDR1 and CDR2 are ENHRY and SYGVKD. The ends lost 3 bases at V and 1 base at J; junction bases unmatched: 9. The CDR3 length is 17 residues. The CDR3 loop reads CAISDYGTGSVNYGYTF. CDR3 DNA: TGTGCCATCAGTGATTACGGGACAGGGTCCGTTAACTATGGCTACACCTTC.

This clone was found many times. The J gene is TRBJ2-1, the V gene TRBV11-3; TRBD1 matches 7 bases. This CDR3 contains 15 residues. Germline loops: CDR1 SGHNT, CDR2 YENEEA. Unmatched junction bases numbered 9, after V lost 5 bases and J lost 5 bases. The chain's CDR3 is CASSVDRREHNEQFF. The CDR3, as DNA: TGTGCCAGCAGCGTGGACAGGAGAGAGCACAATGAGCAGTTCTTC.

The V gene is TRBV29-1, the J gene TRBJ2-3, with 7 bases matching TRBD2. V lost 4 bases to trimming and J lost 5 bases; unmatched junction nucleotides: 9. The germline gives CDR1 SQVTM, CDR2 ANQGSEA. The CDR3 is 14 amino acids. CDR3 sequence: CSVARGRVEDTQYF. The CDR3 bases are TGCAGCGTTGCTCGGGGGAGGGTAGAAGATACGCAGTATTTT.

As for this clone: One end of the junction fails to match germline, which may point to a read error. This sequence joins TRBV7-7 and TRBJ2-1; D unclear. CDR3 length equals 14 residues. Germline V gives CDR1 SSHAT, CDR2 FNYEAQ (reference sequence). The CDR3 reads CASSLSPHYNEQFF. In DNA, the CDR3 is TGTGCTAGCAGCTTGTCCCCCCACTACAATGAGCAGTTCTTC. The variable domain in full, completed from reference TRBV7-7 and TRBJ2-1, reads GAGVSQSPRYKVTKRGQDVTLRCDPISSHATLYWYQQALGQGPEFLTYFNYEAQPDKSGLPSDRFSAERPEGSISTLTIQRTEQRDSAMYRCASSLSPHYNEQFFGPGTRLTVL.

The chain uses TRBV6-6 and TRBJ1-5, with D tentatively TRBD1 (6 bases). The CDR3 runs to 15 residues. Germline V gene data show CDR1 as MNHNY and CDR2 as SVGAGI (reference sequence). Trimming took 8 bases from V and 0 from J, leaving 14 bases between them. The CDR3 sequence: CASGPGTHSNQPQHF. CDR3 nucleotides: TGTGCCAGCGGACCCGGGACACATAGCAATCAGCCCCAGCATTTT.

The chain employs TRBV2 and TRBJ2-3; 8 bases fit TRBD1. Germline assignment: CDR1 SNHLY and CDR2 FYNNEI. This CDR3 is 13 amino acids long. V lost 4 bases and J lost 5; bases outside the gene matches: 2. The CDR3 sequence is CASSGQGLDTQYF. Written as DNA, the CDR3 is TGTGCCAGCAGTGGACAGGGGTTAGATACGCAGTATTTT.

In its sample, this clone was seen a few times. J is TRBJ2-7 and V is TRBV19; 11 bases fit TRBD2. Germline loops: CDR1 LNHDA, CDR2 SQIVND (reference sequence). V lost 8 bases and J lost 6; bases outside the gene matches: 6. The CDR3 extends over 13 amino acids. CDR3 nucleotides: TGTGCCAGTGGTAATAGCGGGAGGGCCGAGCAGTACTTC. It encodes CASGNSGRAEQYF.

The chain has TRBV6-6 and TRBJ1-3; the D is unclear. This CDR3 is 16 amino acids long. V was pared by 11 bases and J by 4 bases, with 24 bases between. Germline assignment: CDR1 MNHNY and CDR2 SVGAGI (reference sequence). The CDR3 here is CAVLSSNRRSGNTIYF. In DNA form, the CDR3 reads TGTGCCGTCCTCTCTTCAAACCGGAGATCGGGAAACACCATATATTTT.

The chain uses TRBV18 and TRBJ1-1; D might be TRBD1 (6 bases). V dropped 3 bases and J dropped 0 bases, with 14 bases sitting between them. The CDR3 length is 16 residues. Germline values: CDR1 KGHSH, CDR2 LQKENI. The CDR3 coding sequence is TGTGCCAGCTCACCCTTACAGGGTTCCGTGAACACTGAAGCTTTCTTT. The encoded protein is CASSPLQGSVNTEAFF.

This sequence joins TRBV5-8 and TRBJ2-1; 11 bases fit TRBD2. Per germline, CDR1 SGHTS and CDR2 YDEGEE. The CDR3 extends over 16 amino acids. With V trimmed by 4 bases and J by 7 bases, 10 bases remained unmatched. The CDR3 nucleotides are TGTGCCAGCAGCGCCTCTTGGCTAGCGGGAGGAAATGAGCAGTTCTTC. Amino acid sequence: CASSASWLAGGNEQFF.

This clone was seen a handful of times. The V gene is TRBV6-5, the J gene TRBJ2-4, with 10 nucleotides matching TRBD1. Germline CDR1 and CDR2: MNHEY and SVGAGI. The V gene end was trimmed by 7 bases and the J gene end by 6 bases; junction bases not matched to a gene: 6. The CDR3 has 14 residues. Written as DNA, the CDR3 is TGTGCCAGCAAAATGGACAGGGGGGCAAACATTCAGTACTTC. Translating gives CASKMDRGANIQYF.

The genes are TRBV28 and TRBJ1-6, with TRBD1 matching 10 bases. V dropped 5 bases and J dropped 8; count of bases not matched to a gene: 6. Germline V CDR1 and CDR2: MDHEN, SYDVKM. CDR3 length: 15 residues. The CDR3 sequence: CASSDLTGGDSPLHF. CDR3 coding DNA: TGTGCCAGCAGTGACCTGACAGGGGGCGATTCACCCCTCCACTTT.